This is a list of T cell receptor beta chains from one sample in a study of T cell responses to AZD1222 COVID-19 vaccine. Sequencing used immunoSEQ multiplex PCR; TCRdb keeps in-frame clones, though not all of them. Of 40,000 to 45,000 clones listed, roughly 75% are singletons. Sequenced material: peripheral blood, taken on day 0 of AZD1222 vaccination. These receptors all come from an adult in good health. Each CDR3 is given with its conserved first and last residue. The D gene is left open where the match is weak.

D gene: .; J gene: TRBJ1-1; V gene: TRBV18; CDR3 protein: CASSPRAKNTEAFF
D gene: TRBD1; J gene: TRBJ2-5; V gene: TRBV19; CDR3 protein: CASSSRGTGTGGQRAQYF
D gene: TRBD1; J gene: TRBJ1-2; V gene: TRBV12-5; CDR3 protein: CASGLDRAYGYTF
D gene: .; J gene: TRBJ2-3; V gene: TRBV18; CDR3 protein: CASSPVASTDTQYF
D gene: .; J gene: TRBJ1-1; V gene: TRBV4-1; CDR3 protein: CASSQELGGSSTEAFF
D gene: .; J gene: TRBJ1-6; V gene: TRBV6-5; CDR3 protein: CATWDTYSPLHF
D gene: TRBD2; J gene: TRBJ2-1; V gene: TRBV28; CDR3 protein: CASRGAGGYNEQFF
D gene: .; J gene: TRBJ1-1; V gene: TRBV18; CDR3 protein: CASSPPPGSNTEAFF
D gene: TRBD1; J gene: TRBJ1-5; V gene: TRBV28; CDR3 protein: CASSLGGQGGLMYSNQPQHF
D gene: .; J gene: TRBJ2-1; V gene: TRBV2; CDR3 protein: CASGGVGVNEQFF
D gene: .; J gene: TRBJ1-5; V gene: TRBV27; CDR3 protein: CASSSLNSDSDISNQPQHF
D gene: TRBD1; J gene: TRBJ1-3; V gene: TRBV4-2; CDR3 protein: CASSQRTGEGGNTIYF
D gene: .; J gene: TRBJ2-3; V gene: TRBV18; CDR3 protein: CASSPDGVDTQYF
D gene: .; J gene: TRBJ2-7; V gene: TRBV7-6; CDR3 protein: CASSPRLTYEQYF
D gene: TRBD2; J gene: TRBJ2-1; V gene: TRBV11-3; CDR3 protein: CASTRLAGGRNEQFF